The rows below give T cell receptor beta chains drawn from one sample of a study of somatic mutations in cytotoxic T cells in rheumatoid arthritis. The method was immunoSEQ multiplex PCR; TCRdb's version includes in-frame clones alone and lacks a portion of them. The sample includes roughly 17,000 clones, less than 85% of them seen just once. The specimen was CD8+ T cells sorted from blood. The receptors derive from a woman aged 40 to 50 with rheumatoid arthritis. The CDR3 runs from the conserved cysteine through the conserved F or W. D genes are given only for firm matches. Some rows mark clone size as missing; the rest say once, few, many or name a class of expanded clone.

>NA|TRBV27|once|TRBJ2-7
CASSPRISYEQYF
TGTGCCAGCAGTCCTCGTATCTCCTATGAGCAGTACTTC
>NA|TRBV30|NA|TRBJ1-1
CACLPSGENTEAFF
TGTGCCTGTCTACCATCAGGGGAGAACACTGAAGCTTTCTTT
>TRBD2|TRBV6-6|NA|TRBJ2-7
CASSYSLAGAYEQYF
TGTGCCAGCAGTTACTCCCTAGCGGGGGCTTACGAGCAGTACTTC
>NA|TRBV6-5|NA|TRBJ1-1
CASSYSRRSRFAEAFF
TGTGCCAGCAGTTACTCGAGGCGGTCTCGATTCGCTGAAGCTTTCTTT
>TRBD2|TRBV6-6|NA|TRBJ2-1
CASTRTPPGLDNEQFF
TGTGCCAGCACCCGCACCCCCCCGGGACTAGACAATGAGCAGTTCTTC
>TRBD1|TRBV6-8|few|TRBJ1-1
CASSGDRNTEAFF
TGTGCCAGCAGTGGGGACAGAAACACTGAAGCTTTCTTT
>NA|TRBV4-2|few|TRBJ2-7
CASSPPDKDEQYF
TGTGCCAGCAGCCCGCCGGACAAGGACGAGCAGTACTTC
>NA|TRBV2|few|TRBJ2-7
CASKGGYEQYF
TGTGCCAGCAAAGGGGGCTACGAGCAGTACTTC
>NA|TRBV30|few|TRBJ1-1
CAWRANTEAFF
TGTGCCTGGAGGGCGAACACTGAAGCTTTCTTT
>NA|TRBV6-5|few|TRBJ1-2
CASRLRPTNNYGYTF
TGTGCCAGCAGACTACGTCCGACTAACAACTATGGCTACACCTTC
>NA|TRBV27|NA|TRBJ2-4
CASSLGADYIQYF
TGTGCCAGCAGTTTGGGTGCGGATTACATTCAGTACTTC
>TRBD2|TRBV6-4|NA|TRBJ2-7
CASSEVGGESIYEQYF
TGTGCCAGCAGTGAGGTGGGGGGGGAGTCGATTTACGAGCAGTACTTC
>NA|TRBV6-6|NA|TRBJ2-1
CATLDYNEQFF
TGTGCCACACTAGACTACAATGAGCAGTTCTTC
>NA|TRBV4-1|NA|TRBJ2-1
CASSPHSGEQFF
TGCGCCAGCAGCCCGCATTCGGGTGAGCAGTTCTTC
>NA|TRBV5-1|NA|TRBJ2-3
CASSLDTGTNTQYF
TGCGCCAGCAGCTTGGATACAGGGACAAATACGCAGTATTTT
>TRBD2|TRBV27|NA|TRBJ2-1
CASSLVLAGGGEQFF
TGTGCCAGCAGCCTCGTTCTAGCGGGAGGAGGTGAGCAGTTCTTC
>TRBD2|TRBV19|NA|TRBJ2-1
CASSGPSGRAHNEQFF
TGTGCCAGTAGCGGTCCGAGCGGGAGGGCCCACAATGAGCAGTTCTTC
>TRBD1|TRBV27|once|TRBJ1-2
CASSLSSGQYYGYTF
TGTGCCAGCAGTTTATCTTCGGGACAGTACTATGGCTACACCTTC
>NA|TRBV12-5|once|TRBJ2-7
CASGSMSGEQYF
TGTGCTAGTGGTTCCATGTCGGGGGAGCAGTACTTC
>TRBD2|TRBV4-2|NA|TRBJ2-2
CASSQKGLAGGLGTGELFF
TGTGCCAGCAGCCAAAAGGGACTAGCGGGGGGGCTGGGCACCGGGGAGCTGTTTTTT
>NA|TRBV7-9|NA|TRBJ1-2
CASSAGTYGYTF
TGTGCCAGCAGCGCGGGAACCTATGGCTACACCTTC
>TRBD1|TRBV11-3|NA|TRBJ2-2
CASTPGQGHTGELFF
TGTGCCAGCACCCCGGGACAGGGCCACACCGGGGAGCTGTTTTTT
>NA|TRBV5-1|NA|TRBJ2-7
CASSSSRETYEQYF
TGCGCCAGCAGCTCATCGAGGGAGACCTACGAGCAGTACTTC
>NA|TRBV1|few|TRBJ1-3
CTSSHPGQGRNTIYF
TGCACCAGCAGCCACCCGGGACAGGGAAGAAACACCATATATTTT
>TRBD1|TRBV4-1|NA|TRBJ1-2
CASSQVDEGQGYYGYTF
TGCGCCAGCAGCCAAGTGGACGAGGGACAGGGGTACTACGGCTACACCTTC
>TRBD1|TRBV27|NA|TRBJ1-6
CASRQGASYNSPLHF
TGTGCCAGCAGGCAGGGGGCGTCCTATAATTCACCCCTCCACTTT
>TRBD2|TRBV7-6|NA|TRBJ2-1
CASSRVGTSGSEQFF
TGTGCCAGCAGCCGGGTAGGGACTAGCGGCTCTGAGCAGTTCTTC
>TRBD2|TRBV27|once|TRBJ2-1
CASSAGGNEQFF
TGTGCCAGCTCCGCGGGGGGCAATGAGCAGTTCTTC
>TRBD2|TRBV19|NA|TRBJ2-7
CASSILAGTYEQYF
TGTGCCAGTAGTATACTAGCGGGGACTTACGAGCAGTACTTC
>NA|TRBV29-1|NA|TRBJ2-1
CSVDGFRDSNNEQFF
TGCAGCGTTGACGGTTTTAGGGACTCTAACAATGAGCAGTTCTTC
>NA|TRBV29-1|NA|TRBJ2-2
CSVVEGPNTGELFF
TGCAGCGTTGTGGAGGGGCCGAACACCGGGGAGCTGTTTTTT
>NA|TRBV21-1|NA|TRBJ2-2
CASRHRQGDTGELFF
TGTGCCAGCAGACACCGACAGGGCGACACCGGGGAGCTGTTTTTT
>TRBD2|TRBV2|NA|TRBJ2-4
CAEGVSGSDIQYF
TGTGCCGAGGGGGTTAGCGGGAGTGACATTCAGTACTTC
>NA|TRBV7-9|NA|TRBJ1-5
CASSSEGGGWSNQPQHF
TGTGCCAGCAGCTCCGAGGGAGGCGGGTGGAGCAATCAGCCCCAGCATTTT
>NA|TRBV5-4|NA|TRBJ2-3
CASSLAYRESTDTQYF
TGTGCCAGCAGCTTGGCCTACAGGGAAAGCACAGATACGCAGTATTTT
>NA|TRBV9|NA|TRBJ2-1
CASTSGGGGNEQFF
NA
>TRBD1|TRBV18|NA|TRBJ2-7
CASSDGTAYEQYF
TGTGCCAGCTCAGACGGGACAGCCTACGAGCAGTACTTC
>TRBD2|TRBV2|NA|TRBJ2-3
CANRGGVTDTQYF
TGTGCCAATCGCGGGGGGGTCACAGATACGCAGTATTTT
>NA|TRBV27|NA|TRBJ1-5
CASSANRLVYQPQHF
TGTGCCAGCAGTGCGAACAGATTAGTATATCAGCCCCAGCATTTT
>NA|TRBV4-1|NA|TRBJ2-7
CASSQDFTPPRSYEQYF
TGCGCCAGCAGCCAAGATTTTACACCGCCCCGCTCCTACGAGCAGTACTTC
>NA|TRBV16|once|TRBJ1-1
CASSQSGGNTEAFF
TGTGCCAGCAGCCAATCCGGAGGGAACACTGAAGCTTTCTTT
>NA|TRBV7-9|NA|TRBJ2-3
CASSPSRAPTDTQYF
TGTGCCAGCAGCCCCTCGAGGGCTCCCACAGATACGCAGTATTTT
>NA|TRBV10-3|NA|TRBJ2-7
CAIMGLGYSYEQYF
TGTGCCATCATGGGCCTGGGCTACTCCTACGAGCAGTACTTC
>TRBD1|TRBV2|NA|TRBJ1-2
CATTGGEVGYTF
TGTGCCACCACAGGGGGCGAGGTTGGCTACACCTTC
>NA|TRBV9|NA|TRBJ1-1
CASSSRVNTEAFF
TGTGCCAGCAGCTCCAGGGTGAACACTGAAGCTTTCTTT
>TRBD1|TRBV5-5|NA|TRBJ1-2
CASSPGQGLSGYGYTF
TGTGCCAGCAGCCCTGGACAGGGGCTTTCGGGCTATGGCTACACCTTC
>NA|TRBV13|NA|TRBJ2-3
CASSPNTDTQYF
TGTGCCAGCAGCCCCAACACAGATACGCAGTATTTT
>TRBD2|TRBV4-1|NA|TRBJ2-7
CASSQVLAGGYEQYF
TGCGCCAGCAGCCAAGTACTAGCGGGAGGGTACGAGCAGTACTTC
>NA|TRBV5-6|NA|TRBJ2-1
CASSLGYSSYNEQFF
TGTGCCAGCAGCTTGGGTTATAGCTCCTACAATGAGCAGTTCTTC
>NA|TRBV19|NA|TRBJ1-1
CASSMGDTEAFF
TGTGCCAGTAGTATGGGAGACACTGAAGCTTTCTTT
>TRBD2|TRBV2|NA|TRBJ2-7
CASGGTSYEQYF
TGTGCCAGCGGGGGGACTAGCTACGAGCAGTACTTC
>TRBD2|TRBV7-9|NA|TRBJ2-3
CASSPPGGLAGVTDTQYF
TGTGCCAGCAGCCCCCCGGGGGGACTAGCGGGAGTAACAGATACGCAGTATTTT
>TRBD1|TRBV9|NA|TRBJ1-2
CASSEPGGGGGYTF
TGTGCCAGCAGCGAACCAGGGGGCGGGGGTGGCTACACCTTC
>NA|TRBV4-1|few|TRBJ2-5
CASSQRDKGETQYF
TGCGCCAGCAGCCAACGTGATAAGGGGGAGACCCAGTACTTC
>NA|TRBV10-3|once|TRBJ1-1
CAGLGVSDRTPNTEAFF
TGTGCCGGATTAGGGGTATCGGATCGGACACCGAACACTGAAGCTTTCTTT
>NA|TRBV7-9|NA|TRBJ2-3
CASSSKRSSTDTQYF
TGTGCCAGCAGCTCCAAGCGGTCTAGCACAGATACGCAGTATTTT